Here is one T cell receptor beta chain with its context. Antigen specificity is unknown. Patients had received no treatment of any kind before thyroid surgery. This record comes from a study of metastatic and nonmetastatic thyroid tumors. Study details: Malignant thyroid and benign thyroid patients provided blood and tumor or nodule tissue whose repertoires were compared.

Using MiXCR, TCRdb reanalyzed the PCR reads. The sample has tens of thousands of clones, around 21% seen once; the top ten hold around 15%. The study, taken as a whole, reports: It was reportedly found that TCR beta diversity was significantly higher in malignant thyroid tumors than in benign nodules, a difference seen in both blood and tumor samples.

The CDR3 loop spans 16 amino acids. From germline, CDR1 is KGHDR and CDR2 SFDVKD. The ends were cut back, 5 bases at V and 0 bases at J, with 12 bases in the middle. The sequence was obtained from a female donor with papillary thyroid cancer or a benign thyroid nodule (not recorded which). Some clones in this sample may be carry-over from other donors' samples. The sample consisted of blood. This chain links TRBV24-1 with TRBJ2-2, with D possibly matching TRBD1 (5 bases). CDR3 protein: CATSGTTASNTGELFF. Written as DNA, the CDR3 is TGTGCCACCAGTGGTACGACAGCCTCGAACACCGGGGAGCTGTTTTTT.